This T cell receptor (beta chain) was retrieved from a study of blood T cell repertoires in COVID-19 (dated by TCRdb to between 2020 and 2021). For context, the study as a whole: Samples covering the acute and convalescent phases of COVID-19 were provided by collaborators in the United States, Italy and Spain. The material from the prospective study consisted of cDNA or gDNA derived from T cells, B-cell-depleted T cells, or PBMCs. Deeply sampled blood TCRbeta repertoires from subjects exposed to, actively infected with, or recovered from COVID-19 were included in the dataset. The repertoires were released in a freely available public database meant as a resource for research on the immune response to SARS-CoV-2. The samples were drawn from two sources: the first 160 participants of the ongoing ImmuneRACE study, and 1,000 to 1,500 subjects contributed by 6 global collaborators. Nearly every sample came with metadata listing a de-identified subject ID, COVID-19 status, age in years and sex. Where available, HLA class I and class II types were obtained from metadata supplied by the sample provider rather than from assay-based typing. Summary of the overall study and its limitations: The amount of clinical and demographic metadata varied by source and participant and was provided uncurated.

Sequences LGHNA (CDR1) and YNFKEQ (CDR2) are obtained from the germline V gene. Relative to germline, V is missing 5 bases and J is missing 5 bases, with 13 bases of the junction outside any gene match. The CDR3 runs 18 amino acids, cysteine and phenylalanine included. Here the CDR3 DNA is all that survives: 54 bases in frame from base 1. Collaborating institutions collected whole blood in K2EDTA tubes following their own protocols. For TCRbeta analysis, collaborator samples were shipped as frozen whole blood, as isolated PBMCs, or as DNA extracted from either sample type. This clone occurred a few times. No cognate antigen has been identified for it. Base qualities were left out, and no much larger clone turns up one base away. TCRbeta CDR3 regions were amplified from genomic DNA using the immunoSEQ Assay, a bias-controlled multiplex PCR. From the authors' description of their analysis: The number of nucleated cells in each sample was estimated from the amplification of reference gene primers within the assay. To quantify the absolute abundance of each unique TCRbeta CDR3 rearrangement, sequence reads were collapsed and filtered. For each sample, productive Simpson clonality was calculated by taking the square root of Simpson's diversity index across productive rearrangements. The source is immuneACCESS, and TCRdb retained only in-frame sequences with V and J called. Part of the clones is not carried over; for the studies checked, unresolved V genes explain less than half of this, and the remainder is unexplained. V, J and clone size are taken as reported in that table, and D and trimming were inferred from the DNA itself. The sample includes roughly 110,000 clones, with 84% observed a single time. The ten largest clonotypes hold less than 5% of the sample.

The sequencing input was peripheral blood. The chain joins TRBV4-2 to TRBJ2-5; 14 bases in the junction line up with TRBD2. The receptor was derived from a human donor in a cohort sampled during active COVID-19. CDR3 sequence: CASSTTPGLAGEGETQYF. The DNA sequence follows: TGTGCCAGCAGCACAACGCCGGGACTAGCGGGAGAGGGGGAGACCCAGTACTTC.